This T cell receptor beta chain emerged from a study of shared clonotypes between healthy human individuals. Study as a whole: Donor composition was two women and three men, aged 18 to 49. A donor's plate count was three for CD4 naive and three for CD4 memory; CD8 naive had two and CD8 memory one. Study results and limitations: Clonotypes that were shared across a handful of donors made up about 5.1% of naive CD4 clonotypes.

The table came from immunoSEQ multiplex PCR; TCRdb's copy has only in-frame clones and leaves some out. The table has some 2.4 million clones, under 95% seen once. V was pared by 0 bases and J by 0 bases, with 5 bases between. There are 14 residues in the CDR3. Germline V gene sequence: CDR1 SGDLS, CDR2 YYNGEE. As concerns this clone: Its antigen remains unidentified. The same CDR3 also results from other DNA sequences found in this sample.

The study separated CD4+ cells into CD45RA+ naive and CD45RA-negative memory subsets. Sequencing was carried out using naive CD4+ T cells from PBMCs. Subset noted: CD45RA+ positively selected. J is TRBJ2-3 and V is TRBV9; no firm D call. The TCR comes from a young man in good health. Some clones in this sample may be carry-over from other donors' samples. This chain's CDR3 is CASSVAVSTDTQYF. CDR3 sequence (DNA): TGTGCCAGCAGCGTAGCGGTGAGCACAGATACGCAGTATTTT.